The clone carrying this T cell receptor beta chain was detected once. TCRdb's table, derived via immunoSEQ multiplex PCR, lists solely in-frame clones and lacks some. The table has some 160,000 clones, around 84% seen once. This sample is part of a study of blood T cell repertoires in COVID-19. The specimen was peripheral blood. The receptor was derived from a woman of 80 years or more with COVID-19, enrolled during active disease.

The CDR3 sequence is CASRMGHRAPSATNEKLFF. The CDR3 nucleotides are TGTGCCAGCCGGATGGGACATCGGGCTCCTTCTGCAACTAATGAAAAACTGTTTTTT. This chain links TRBV11-2 with TRBJ1-4; D may be TRBD1 (6 bases). This CDR3 is 19 amino acids long. Trimming removed 8 bases at V and 0 bases at J, with 25 bases between. CDR1 and CDR2 (germline): SGHAT, FQNNGV.